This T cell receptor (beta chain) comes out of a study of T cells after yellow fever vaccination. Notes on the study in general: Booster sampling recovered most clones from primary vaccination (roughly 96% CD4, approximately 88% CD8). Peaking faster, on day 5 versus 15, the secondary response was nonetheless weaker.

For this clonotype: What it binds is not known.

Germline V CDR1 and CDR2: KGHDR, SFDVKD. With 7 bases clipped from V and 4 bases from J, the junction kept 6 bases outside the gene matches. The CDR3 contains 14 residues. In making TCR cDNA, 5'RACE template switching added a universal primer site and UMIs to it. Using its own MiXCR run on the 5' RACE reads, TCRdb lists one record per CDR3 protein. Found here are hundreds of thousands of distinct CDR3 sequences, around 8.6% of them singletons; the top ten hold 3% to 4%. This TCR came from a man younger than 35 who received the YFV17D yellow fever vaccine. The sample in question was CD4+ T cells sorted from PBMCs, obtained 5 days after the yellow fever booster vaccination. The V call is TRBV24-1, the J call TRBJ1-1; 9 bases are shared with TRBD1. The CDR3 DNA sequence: TGTGCCACCAGGTCGGGACAGGGCGGCACTGAAGCTTTCTTT. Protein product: CATRSGQGGTEAFF.